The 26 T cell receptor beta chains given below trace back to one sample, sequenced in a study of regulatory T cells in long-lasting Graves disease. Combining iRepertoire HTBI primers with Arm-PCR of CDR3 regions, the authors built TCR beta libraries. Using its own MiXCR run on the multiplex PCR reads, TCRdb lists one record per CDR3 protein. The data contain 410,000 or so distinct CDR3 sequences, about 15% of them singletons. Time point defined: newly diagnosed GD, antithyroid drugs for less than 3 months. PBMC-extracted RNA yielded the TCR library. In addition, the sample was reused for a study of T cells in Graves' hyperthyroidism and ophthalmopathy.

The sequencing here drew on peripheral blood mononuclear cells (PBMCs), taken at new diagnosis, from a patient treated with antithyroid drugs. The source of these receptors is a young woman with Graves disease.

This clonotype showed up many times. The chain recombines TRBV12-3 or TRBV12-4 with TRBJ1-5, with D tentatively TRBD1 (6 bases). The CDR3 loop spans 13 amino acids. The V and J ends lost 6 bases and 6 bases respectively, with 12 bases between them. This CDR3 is CASSRQASQPQHF. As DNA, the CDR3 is TGTGCCAGCAGCAGACAGGCTTCTCAGCCCCAGCATTTT.

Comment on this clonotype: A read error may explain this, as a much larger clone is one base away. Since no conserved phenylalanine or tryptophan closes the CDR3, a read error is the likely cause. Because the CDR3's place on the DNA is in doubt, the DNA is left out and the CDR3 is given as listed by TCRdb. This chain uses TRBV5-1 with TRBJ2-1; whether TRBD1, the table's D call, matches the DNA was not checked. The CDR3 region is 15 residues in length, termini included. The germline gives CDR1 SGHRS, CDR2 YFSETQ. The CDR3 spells CASSPGQTSGGQLFC.

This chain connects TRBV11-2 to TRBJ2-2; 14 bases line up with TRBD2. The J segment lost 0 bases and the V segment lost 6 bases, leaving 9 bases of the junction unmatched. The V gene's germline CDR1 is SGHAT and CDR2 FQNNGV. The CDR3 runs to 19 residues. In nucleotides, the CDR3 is TGTGCCAGCAGGGCGGACAGGGGACTAGCGGGAGCGAACACCGGGGAGCTGTTTTTT. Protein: CASRADRGLAGANTGELFF.

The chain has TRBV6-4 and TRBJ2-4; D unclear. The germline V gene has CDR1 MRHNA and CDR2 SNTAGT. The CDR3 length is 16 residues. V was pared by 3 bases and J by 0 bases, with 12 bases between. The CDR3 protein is CASSEIQTLAKNIQYF. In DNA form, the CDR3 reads TGTGCCAGCAGTGAAATCCAGACTCTAGCCAAAAACATTCAGTACTTC.

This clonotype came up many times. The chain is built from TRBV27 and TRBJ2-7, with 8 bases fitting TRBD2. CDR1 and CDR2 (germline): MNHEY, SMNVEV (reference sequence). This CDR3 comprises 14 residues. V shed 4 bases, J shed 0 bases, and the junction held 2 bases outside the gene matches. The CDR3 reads CASSSLAGSYEQYF. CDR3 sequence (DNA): TGTGCCAGCAGTTCGCTAGCGGGCTCCTACGAGCAGTACTTC.

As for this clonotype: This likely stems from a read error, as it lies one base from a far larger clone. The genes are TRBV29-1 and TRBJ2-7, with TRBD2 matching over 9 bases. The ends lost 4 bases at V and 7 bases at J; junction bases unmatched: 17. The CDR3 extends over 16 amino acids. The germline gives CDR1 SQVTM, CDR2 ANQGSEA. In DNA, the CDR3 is TGCAGCGTTGGAGGGGGGCGGGAGGGCCCCTACAATGAGCAGTACTTC. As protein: CSVGGGREGPYNEQYF.

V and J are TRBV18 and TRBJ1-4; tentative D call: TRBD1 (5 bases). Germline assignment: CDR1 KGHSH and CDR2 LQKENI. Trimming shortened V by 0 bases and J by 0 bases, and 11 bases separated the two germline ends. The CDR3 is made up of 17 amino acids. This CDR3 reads CASSPPRRGATNEKLFF. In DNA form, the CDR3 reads TGTGCCAGCTCACCACCGCGAAGGGGAGCAACTAATGAAAAACTGTTTTTT. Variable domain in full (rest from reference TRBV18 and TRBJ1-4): NAGVMQNPRHLVRRRGQEARLRCSPMKGHSHVYWYRQLPEEGLKFMVYLQKENIIDESGMPKERFSAEFPKEGPSILRIQQVVRGDSAAYFCASSPPRRGATNEKLFFGSGTQLSVL.

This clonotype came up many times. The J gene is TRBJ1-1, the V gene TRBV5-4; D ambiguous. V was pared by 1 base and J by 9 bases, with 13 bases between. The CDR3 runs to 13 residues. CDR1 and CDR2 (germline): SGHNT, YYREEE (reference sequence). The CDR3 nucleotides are TGTGCCAGCAGCTTGCAAACCGATGGGAAAGCTTTCTTT. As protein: CASSLQTDGKAFF.

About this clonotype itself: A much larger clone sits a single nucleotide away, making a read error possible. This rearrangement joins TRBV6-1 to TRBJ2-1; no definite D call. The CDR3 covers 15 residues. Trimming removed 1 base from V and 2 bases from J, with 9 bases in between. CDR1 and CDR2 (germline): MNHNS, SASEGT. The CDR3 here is CASSEEAKAYNEQFF. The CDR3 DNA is TGTGCCAGCAGTGAAGAGGCGAAAGCCTACAATGAGCAGTTCTTC.

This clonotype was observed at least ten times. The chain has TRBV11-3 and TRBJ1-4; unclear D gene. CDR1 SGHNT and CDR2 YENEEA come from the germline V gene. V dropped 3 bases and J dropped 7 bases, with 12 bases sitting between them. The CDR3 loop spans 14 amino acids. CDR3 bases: TGTGCCAGCAGCTTTCTCGCCGGGAGTGAAAAACTGTTTTTT. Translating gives CASSFLAGSEKLFF. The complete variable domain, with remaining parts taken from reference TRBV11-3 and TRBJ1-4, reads EAGVVQSPRYKIIEKKQPVAFWCNPISGHNTLYWYLQNLGQGPELLIRYENEEAVDDSQLPKDRFSAERLKGVDSTLKIQPAELGDSAVYLCASSFLAGSEKLFFGSGTQLSVL.

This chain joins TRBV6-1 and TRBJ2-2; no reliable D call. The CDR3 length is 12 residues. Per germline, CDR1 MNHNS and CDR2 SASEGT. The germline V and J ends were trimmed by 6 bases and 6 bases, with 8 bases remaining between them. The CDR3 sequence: CASSRMPGELFF. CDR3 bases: TGTGCCAGCAGCCGGATGCCCGGGGAGCTGTTTTTT.

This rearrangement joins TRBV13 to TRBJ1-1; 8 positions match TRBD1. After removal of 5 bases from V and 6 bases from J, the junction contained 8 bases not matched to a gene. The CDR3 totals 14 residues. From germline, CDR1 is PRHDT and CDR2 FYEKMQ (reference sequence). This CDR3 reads CASSPDRGFSEAFF. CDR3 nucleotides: TGTGCCAGCAGCCCAGACAGGGGTTTCTCTGAAGCTTTCTTT.

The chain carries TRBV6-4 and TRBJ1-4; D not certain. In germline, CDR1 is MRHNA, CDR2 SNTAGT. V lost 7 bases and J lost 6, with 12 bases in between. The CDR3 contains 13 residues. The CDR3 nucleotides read TGTGCCAGCACCCCCCGCCGGGATGAAAAACTGTTTTTT. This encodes CASTPRRDEKLFF.

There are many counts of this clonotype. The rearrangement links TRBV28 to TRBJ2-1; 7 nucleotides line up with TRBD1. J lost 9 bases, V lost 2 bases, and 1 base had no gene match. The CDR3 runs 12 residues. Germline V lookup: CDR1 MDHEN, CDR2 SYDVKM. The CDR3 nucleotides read TGTGCCAGCAGTTTAAAGGGGGCTGAGCAGTTCTTC. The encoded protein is CASSLKGAEQFF. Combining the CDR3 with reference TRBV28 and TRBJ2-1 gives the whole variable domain DVKVTQSSRYLVKRTGEKVFLECVQDMDHENMFWYRQDPGLGLRLIYFSYDVKMKEKGDIPEGYSVSREKKERFSLILESASTNQTSMYLCASSLKGAEQFFGPGTRLTVL.

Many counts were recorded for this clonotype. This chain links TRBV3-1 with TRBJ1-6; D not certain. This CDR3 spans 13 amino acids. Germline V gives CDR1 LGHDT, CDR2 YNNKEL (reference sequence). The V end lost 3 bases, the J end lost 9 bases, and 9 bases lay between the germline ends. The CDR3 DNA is TGTGCCAGCAGCCAGGACGAACGTTCACCCCTCCACTTT. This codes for CASSQDERSPLHF.

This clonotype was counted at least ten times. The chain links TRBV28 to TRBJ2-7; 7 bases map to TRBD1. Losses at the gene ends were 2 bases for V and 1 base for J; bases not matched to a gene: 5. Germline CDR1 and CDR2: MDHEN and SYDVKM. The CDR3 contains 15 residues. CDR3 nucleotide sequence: TGTGCCAGCAGTTTACCCGGGACAGTTTCCTACGAGCAGTACTTC. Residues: CASSLPGTVSYEQYF.

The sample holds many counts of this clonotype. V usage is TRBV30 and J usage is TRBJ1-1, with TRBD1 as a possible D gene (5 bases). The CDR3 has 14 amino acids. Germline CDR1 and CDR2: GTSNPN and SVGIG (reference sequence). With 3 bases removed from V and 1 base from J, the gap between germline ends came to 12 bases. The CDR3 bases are TGTGCCTGGAGGGCGGGGGATTGGAACACTGAAGCTTTCTTT. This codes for CAWRAGDWNTEAFF.

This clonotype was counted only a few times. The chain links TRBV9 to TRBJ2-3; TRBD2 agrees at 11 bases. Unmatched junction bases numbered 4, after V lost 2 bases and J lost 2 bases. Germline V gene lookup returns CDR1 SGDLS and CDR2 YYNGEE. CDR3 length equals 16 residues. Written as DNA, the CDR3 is TGTGCCAGCAGCGTGACTAGCGGGACCATCACAGATACGCAGTATTTT. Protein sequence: CASSVTSGTITDTQYF.

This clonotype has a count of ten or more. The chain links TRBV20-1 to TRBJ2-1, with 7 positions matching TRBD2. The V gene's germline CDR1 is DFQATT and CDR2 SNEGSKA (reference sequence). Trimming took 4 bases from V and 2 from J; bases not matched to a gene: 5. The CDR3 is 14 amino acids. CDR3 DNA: TGCAGTGCTAACGAAGCGGGAACCTACAATGAGCAGTTCTTC. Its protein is CSANEAGTYNEQFF.

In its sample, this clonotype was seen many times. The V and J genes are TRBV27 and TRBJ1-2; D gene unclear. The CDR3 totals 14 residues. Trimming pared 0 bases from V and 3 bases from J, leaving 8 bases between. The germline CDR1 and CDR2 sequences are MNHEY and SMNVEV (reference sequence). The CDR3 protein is CASSLSAGHYGYTF. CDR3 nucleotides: TGTGCCAGCAGTTTATCGGCCGGACACTATGGCTACACCTTC.

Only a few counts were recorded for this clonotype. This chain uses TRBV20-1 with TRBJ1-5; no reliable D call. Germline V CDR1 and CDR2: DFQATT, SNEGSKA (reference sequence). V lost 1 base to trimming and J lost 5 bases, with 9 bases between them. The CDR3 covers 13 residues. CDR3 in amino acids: CSARGLPHQPQHF. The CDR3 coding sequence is TGCAGTGCTAGAGGCCTACCCCATCAGCCCCAGCATTTT.

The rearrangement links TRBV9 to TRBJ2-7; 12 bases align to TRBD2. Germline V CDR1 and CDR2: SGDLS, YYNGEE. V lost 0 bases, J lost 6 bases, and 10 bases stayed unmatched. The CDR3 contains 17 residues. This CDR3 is CASSVDPSGRAFGEQYF. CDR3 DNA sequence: TGTGCCAGCAGCGTAGACCCTAGCGGGAGGGCCTTTGGCGAGCAGTACTTC.

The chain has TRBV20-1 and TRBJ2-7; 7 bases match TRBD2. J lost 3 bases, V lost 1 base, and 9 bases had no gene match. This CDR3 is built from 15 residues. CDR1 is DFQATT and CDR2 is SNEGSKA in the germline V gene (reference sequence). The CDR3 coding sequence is TGCAGTGCTAGAGCGGCGGGAGCCCTAAGCTACGAGCAGTACTTC. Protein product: CSARAAGALSYEQYF.

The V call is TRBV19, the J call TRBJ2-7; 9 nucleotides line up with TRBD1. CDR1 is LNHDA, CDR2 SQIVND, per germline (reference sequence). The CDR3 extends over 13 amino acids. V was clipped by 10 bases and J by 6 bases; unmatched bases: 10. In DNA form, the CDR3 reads TGTGCCACCCGACAGGGGGGTAAGGTCGAGCAGTACTTC. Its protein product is CATRQGGKVEQYF.

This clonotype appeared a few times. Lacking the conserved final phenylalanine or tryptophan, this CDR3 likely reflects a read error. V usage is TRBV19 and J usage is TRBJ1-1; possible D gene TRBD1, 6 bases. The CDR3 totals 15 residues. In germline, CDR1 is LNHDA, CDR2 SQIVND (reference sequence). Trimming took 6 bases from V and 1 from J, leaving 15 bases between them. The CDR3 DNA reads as TGTGCCAGTAGAGGGGGGGGGTCGGGGAACACTGAAGCTTTCCTT. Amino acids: CASRGGGSGNTEAFL.

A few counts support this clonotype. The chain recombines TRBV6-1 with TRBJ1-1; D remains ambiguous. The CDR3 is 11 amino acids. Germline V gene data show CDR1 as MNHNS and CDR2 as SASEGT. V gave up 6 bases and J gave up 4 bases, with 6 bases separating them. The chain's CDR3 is CASRQLTEAFF. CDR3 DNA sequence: TGTGCCAGCAGACAACTCACTGAAGCTTTCTTT.